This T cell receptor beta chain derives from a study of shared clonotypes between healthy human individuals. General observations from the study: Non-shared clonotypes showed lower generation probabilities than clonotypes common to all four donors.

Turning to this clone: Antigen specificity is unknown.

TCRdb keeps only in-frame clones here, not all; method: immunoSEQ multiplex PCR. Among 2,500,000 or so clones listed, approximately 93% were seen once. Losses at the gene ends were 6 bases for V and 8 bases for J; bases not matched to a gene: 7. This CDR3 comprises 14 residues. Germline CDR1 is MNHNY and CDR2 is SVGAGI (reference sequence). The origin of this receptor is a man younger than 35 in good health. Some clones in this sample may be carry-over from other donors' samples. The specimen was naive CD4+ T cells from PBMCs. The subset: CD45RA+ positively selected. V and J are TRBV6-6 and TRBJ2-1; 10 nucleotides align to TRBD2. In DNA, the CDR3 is TGTGCCAGCAGCCTGGGACTAGCGTTCTATGAGCAGTTCTTC. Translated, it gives CASSLGLAFYEQFF.